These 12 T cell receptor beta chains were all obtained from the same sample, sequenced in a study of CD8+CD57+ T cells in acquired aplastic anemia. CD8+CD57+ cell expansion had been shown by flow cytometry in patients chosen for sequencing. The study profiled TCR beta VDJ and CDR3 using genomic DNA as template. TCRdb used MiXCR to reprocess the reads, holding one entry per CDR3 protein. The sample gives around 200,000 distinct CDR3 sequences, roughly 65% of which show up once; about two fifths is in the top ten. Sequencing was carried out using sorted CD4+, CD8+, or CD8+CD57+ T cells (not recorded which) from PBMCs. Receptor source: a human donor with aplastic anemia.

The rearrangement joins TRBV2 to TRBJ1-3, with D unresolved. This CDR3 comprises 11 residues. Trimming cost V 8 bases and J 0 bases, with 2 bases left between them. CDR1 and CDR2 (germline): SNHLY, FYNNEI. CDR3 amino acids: CASGSGNTIYF. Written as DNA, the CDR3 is TGTGCCAGCGGCTCTGGAAACACCATATATTTT.

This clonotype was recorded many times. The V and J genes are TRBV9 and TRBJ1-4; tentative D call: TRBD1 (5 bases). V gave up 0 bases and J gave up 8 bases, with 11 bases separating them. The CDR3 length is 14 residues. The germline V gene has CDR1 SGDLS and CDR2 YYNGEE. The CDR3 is CASSVGAGWEKLFF. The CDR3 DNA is TGTGCCAGCAGCGTAGGTGCAGGGTGGGAAAAACTGTTTTTT.

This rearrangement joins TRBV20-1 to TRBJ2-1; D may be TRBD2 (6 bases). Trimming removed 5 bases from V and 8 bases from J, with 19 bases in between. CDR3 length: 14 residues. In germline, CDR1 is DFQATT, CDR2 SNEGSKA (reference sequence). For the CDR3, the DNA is TGCAGTGCTCCTGGGACTCTAGCGAGGGATGAGCAGTTCTTC. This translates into CSAPGTLARDEQFF.

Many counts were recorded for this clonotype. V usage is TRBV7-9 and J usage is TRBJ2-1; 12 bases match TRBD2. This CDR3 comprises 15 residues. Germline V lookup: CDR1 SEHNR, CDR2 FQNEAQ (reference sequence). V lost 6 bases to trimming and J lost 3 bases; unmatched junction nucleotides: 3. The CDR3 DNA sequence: TGTGCCAGCAGTCTACTAGCGGGGGGCTACAATGAGCAGTTCTTC. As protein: CASSLLAGGYNEQFF.

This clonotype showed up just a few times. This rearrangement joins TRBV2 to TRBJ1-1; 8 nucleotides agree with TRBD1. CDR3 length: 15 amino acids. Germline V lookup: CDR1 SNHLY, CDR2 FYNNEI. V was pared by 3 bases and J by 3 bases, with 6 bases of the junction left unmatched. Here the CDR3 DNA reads TGTGCCAGCAGTGACCGGGACAGGAGGGACACTGAAGCTTTCTTT. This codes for CASSDRDRRDTEAFF.

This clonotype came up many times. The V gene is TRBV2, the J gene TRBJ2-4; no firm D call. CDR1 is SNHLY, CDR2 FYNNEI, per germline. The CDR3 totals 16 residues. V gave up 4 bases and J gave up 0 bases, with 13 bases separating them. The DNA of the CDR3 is TGTGCCAGCAGTGGGGCGCCGGAGCTAGCCAAAAACATTCAGTACTTC. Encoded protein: CASSGAPELAKNIQYF.

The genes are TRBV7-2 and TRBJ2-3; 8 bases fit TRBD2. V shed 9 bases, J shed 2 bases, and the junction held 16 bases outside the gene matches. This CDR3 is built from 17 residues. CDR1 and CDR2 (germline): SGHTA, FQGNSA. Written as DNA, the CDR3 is TGTGCCAGATTGGGGGGGAACGTAGCGGGATTCACAGATACGCAGTATTTT. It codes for CARLGGNVAGFTDTQYF.

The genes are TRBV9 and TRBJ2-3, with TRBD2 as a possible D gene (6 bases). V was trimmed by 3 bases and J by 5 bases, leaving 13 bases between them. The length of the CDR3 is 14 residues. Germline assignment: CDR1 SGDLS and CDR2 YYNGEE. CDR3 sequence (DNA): TGTGCCAGCAGCGAGTACCTCGGGGGAGATACGCAGTATTTT. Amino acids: CASSEYLGGDTQYF.

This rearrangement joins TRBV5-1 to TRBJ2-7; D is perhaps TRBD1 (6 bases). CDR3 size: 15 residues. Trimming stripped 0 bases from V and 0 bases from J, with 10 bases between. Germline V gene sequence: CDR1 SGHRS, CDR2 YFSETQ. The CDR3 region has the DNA TGCGCCAGCAGCTTGGGGGTAGGGGGCTCCTACGAGCAGTACTTC. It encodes CASSLGVGGSYEQYF.

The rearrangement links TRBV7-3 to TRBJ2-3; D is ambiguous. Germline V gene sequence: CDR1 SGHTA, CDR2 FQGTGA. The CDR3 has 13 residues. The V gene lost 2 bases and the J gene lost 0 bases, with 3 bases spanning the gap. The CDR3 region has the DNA TGTGCCAGCAGCTTACTAAGCACAGATACGCAGTATTTT. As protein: CASSLLSTDTQYF. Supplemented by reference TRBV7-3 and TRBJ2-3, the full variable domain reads GAGVSQTPSNKVTEKGKYVELRCDPISGHTALYWYRQSLGQGPEFLIYFQGTGAADDSGLPNDRFFAVRPEGSVSTLKIQRTERGDSAVYLCASSLLSTDTQYFGPGTRLTVL.

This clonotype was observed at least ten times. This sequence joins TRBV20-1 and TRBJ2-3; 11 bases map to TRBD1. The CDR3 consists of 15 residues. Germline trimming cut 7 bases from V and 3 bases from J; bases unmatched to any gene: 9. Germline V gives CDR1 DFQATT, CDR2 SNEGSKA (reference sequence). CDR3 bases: TGCAGTGGCAGACCCCGGGACAGGGGGACAGATACGCAGTATTTT. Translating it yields CSGRPRDRGTDTQYF.

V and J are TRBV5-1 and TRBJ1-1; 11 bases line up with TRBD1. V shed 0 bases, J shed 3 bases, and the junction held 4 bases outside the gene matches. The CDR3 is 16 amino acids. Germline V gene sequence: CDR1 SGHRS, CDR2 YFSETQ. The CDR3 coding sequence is TGCGCCAGCAGCTTGGGGGACAGGGGGGGACACACTGAAGCTTTCTTT. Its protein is CASSLGDRGGHTEAFF.